The source of this T cell receptor beta chain is a study of blood T cell repertoires in COVID-19. Overall study: T cells, B-cell-depleted T cells, or PBMCs provided the cDNA or gDNA that served as material.

One Seattle source followed patients from active infection through their disease course. The length of the CDR3 is 14 residues. V was pared by 5 bases and J by 5 bases, with 13 bases between. Germline V gene lookup returns CDR1 KGHSH and CDR2 LQKENI. In the source study's methods: Researchers report that nucleated cell counts were estimated from reference gene primer amplification. Method: immunoSEQ multiplex PCR; TCRdb's copy keeps in-frame clones and lacks some. That table furnishes V, J and clone size, whereas the DNA furnished D and trimming. Of approximately 270,000 clones listed, about 80% are singletons.

This chain joins TRBV18 and TRBJ1-3; TRBD1 is a possible D gene (6 bases). Source material: peripheral blood. The TCR sequence derives from an older person with COVID-19, enrolled during active disease. In nucleotides, the CDR3 is TGTGCCAGCTCATACAGGCAGGGGAGAAACACCATATATTTT. As protein: CASSYRQGRNTIYF.